Presented here are 24 T cell receptor beta chains from one specimen sequenced in a study of blood T cell repertoires in COVID-19 (dated by TCRdb to 2018 to 2020). The receptor library was made with the immunoSEQ multiplex PCR assay. Drawn from immuneACCESS, this table holds only the in-frame rearrangements with V and J called that TCRdb kept. Clones are partly lost; checked studies trace under half to an unresolved V gene and leave the rest unexplained. The sample table shows 300,000 to 350,000 clones, and over 85% are seen once. The ten largest clonotypes hold less than 9.5% of the sample. Sequencing was done on a sample of PBMCs or T cells enriched from blood (not recorded which). The receptors were gathered from a woman between 25 and 40 years old who had recovered from COVID-19.

The chain carries TRBV7-2 and TRBJ2-1; 9 positions agree with TRBD2. The CDR3 is 17 amino acids. Germline V CDR1 and CDR2: SGHTA, FQGNSA. With V trimmed by 1 base and J by 8 bases, 12 bases remained unmatched. CDR3 DNA: TGTGCCAGCAGCTTAGTGGGTAGCGGGAGCGGTGTGGATGAGCAGTTCTTC. This translates into CASSLVGSGSGVDEQFF.

CDR3 in amino acids: CASSPPGAGGHEQYF. The CDR3 region has the DNA TGTGCCAGCTCACCCCCAGGGGCAGGGGGCCACGAGCAGTACTTC. The chain couples TRBV18 to TRBJ2-7; 8 bases align to TRBD1. J gave up 5 bases and V 3 bases, and 9 bases lay outside the gene matches. CDR1 and CDR2 (germline): KGHSH, LQKENI. There are 15 residues in the CDR3.

The chain has TRBV18 and TRBJ1-2; D unresolved. The V and J ends lost 3 bases and 7 bases respectively, with 15 bases between them. This CDR3 has 14 amino acids. CDR1 and CDR2 (germline): KGHSH, LQKENI. CDR3 loop: CASSPYPQRLGYTF. CDR3 nucleotide sequence: TGTGCCAGCTCACCCTATCCCCAGAGGCTTGGCTACACCTTC. Based on the CDR3 plus reference TRBV18 and TRBJ1-2, the full variable domain is NAGVMQNPRHLVRRRGQEARLRCSPMKGHSHVYWYRQLPEEGLKFMVYLQKENIIDESGMPKERFSAEFPKEGPSILRIQQVVRGDSAAYFCASSPYPQRLGYTFGSGTRLTVV.

V gene TRBV9 combines with J gene TRBJ2-7; weak D call: TRBD1 (6 bases). V lost 3 bases and J lost 2, with 15 bases in between. Germline lookup yields CDR1 SGDLS and CDR2 YYNGEE. CDR3 length equals 15 residues. The CDR3 is CASSGGWTAAYEQYF. CDR3 DNA sequence: TGTGCCAGCAGCGGAGGGTGGACAGCAGCCTACGAGCAGTACTTC. Supplemented by reference TRBV9 and TRBJ2-7, the full variable domain reads DSGVTQTPKHLITATGQRVTLRCSPRSGDLSVYWYQQSLDQGLQFLIQYYNGEERAKGNILERFSAQQFPDLHSELNLSSLELGDSALYFCASSGGWTAAYEQYFGPGTRLTVT.

In its sample, this clone was seen a few times. The V call is TRBV11-2, the J call TRBJ1-1; D unresolved. The CDR3 runs 13 residues. Trimming stripped 1 base from V and 8 bases from J, with 11 bases between. Looked up from germline, CDR1 is SGHAT and CDR2 is FQNNGV. CDR3 residues: CASSLVVAQEAFF. CDR3 bases: TGTGCCAGCAGCTTAGTTGTGGCTCAAGAAGCTTTCTTT.

The rearrangement joins TRBV6-5 to TRBJ1-4, with 8 bases fitting TRBD1. Germline V gives CDR1 MNHEY, CDR2 SVGAGI. This CDR3 is 14 amino acids long. V was clipped by 7 bases and J by 8 bases; unmatched bases: 9. The CDR3 protein is CASKQGGQAEKLFF. In DNA form, the CDR3 reads TGTGCCAGCAAGCAGGGGGGACAGGCCGAAAAACTGTTTTTT.

CDR3 in DNA: TGTGCCAGCAGTGAAAACAGGTTATCGTCTGGAAACACCATATATTTT. Translated, it gives CASSENRLSSGNTIYF. The chain is built from TRBV6-1 and TRBJ1-3; a weak D match, TRBD1 (5 bases). In germline, CDR1 is MNHNS, CDR2 SASEGT. The length of the CDR3 is 16 residues. Trimming cost V 2 bases and J 1 base, with 12 bases left between them.

This clone has just a few counts. This chain joins TRBV7-9 and TRBJ2-7; 7 bases are a match to TRBD2. There are 16 residues in the CDR3. Germline CDR1 reads SEHNR; CDR2 reads FQNEAQ (reference sequence). V shed 2 bases, J shed 7 bases, and the junction held 14 bases outside the gene matches. CDR3 sequence: CASSLYSSRLAWEQYF. CDR3 bases: TGTGCCAGCAGCTTATACTCGTCGCGACTAGCCTGGGAGCAGTACTTC.

J is TRBJ2-7 and V is TRBV7-2; unclear D gene. The germline gives CDR1 SGHTA, CDR2 FQGNSA. This CDR3 has 14 amino acids. Deletions cut 1 base from V and 2 bases from J, with 9 bases between. The CDR3 bases are TGTGCCAGCAGCTTAGTCGGCGGTCCCTACGAGCAGTACTTC. As protein: CASSLVGGPYEQYF.

This chain links TRBV11-2 with TRBJ2-7; D is unresolved. V was shortened by 5 bases and J by 0 bases, with 20 bases between the two germline ends. This CDR3 comprises 17 residues. The germline gives CDR1 SGHAT, CDR2 FQNNGV. CDR3 protein: CASSENGLYLSSYEQYF. The DNA for the CDR3 is TGTGCCAGCAGCGAAAACGGGTTGTATCTGAGCTCCTACGAGCAGTACTTC.

The J gene is TRBJ2-1, the V gene TRBV28, with TRBD2 matching 9 bases. The junction had 12 bases not matched to a gene; V was cut back by 1 base and J by 8 bases. CDR1 is MDHEN, CDR2 SYDVKM, per germline. The CDR3 extends over 17 amino acids. This CDR3 is CASSLSLVAGEIYEQFF. CDR3 DNA sequence: TGTGCCAGCAGTTTATCGTTGGTAGCGGGAGAAATCTATGAGCAGTTCTTC.

This clone was seen once. The rearrangement links TRBV19 to TRBJ2-7; 9 nucleotides agree with TRBD2. This CDR3 region has 15 residues. CDR1 and CDR2 (germline): LNHDA, SQIVND (reference sequence). V lost 3 bases, J lost 3 bases, and 6 bases stayed unmatched. The CDR3 reads CASSMAGLAHYEQYF. In nucleotides, the CDR3 is TGTGCCAGTAGTATGGCGGGACTAGCTCACTACGAGCAGTACTTC.

J is TRBJ2-7 and V is TRBV5-1; 10 bases are shared with TRBD1. Germline V gene sequence: CDR1 SGHRS, CDR2 YFSETQ. The length of the CDR3 is 15 residues. V shed 2 bases, J shed 7 bases, and the junction held 9 bases outside the gene matches. The CDR3 bases are TGCGCCAGCAGCTTTACCGGGACAGGGGTTGAGGAGCAGTACTTC. Translation gives CASSFTGTGVEEQYF.

The chain is built from TRBV20-1 and TRBJ2-7; 9 bases map to TRBD2. This CDR3 region has 19 residues. Germline CDR1 and CDR2: DFQATT and SNEGSKA (reference sequence). V dropped 3 bases and J dropped 0; count of bases not matched to a gene: 18. The CDR3 reads CSASNSGGLAGRVSYEQYF. The CDR3 coding sequence is TGCAGTGCTAGTAACTCCGGTGGTCTAGCGGGAAGAGTCTCCTACGAGCAGTACTTC.

The J gene is TRBJ1-5, the V gene TRBV18; D is ambiguous. V lost 3 bases to trimming and J lost 5 bases, with 14 bases between them. The CDR3 covers 15 residues. Germline V CDR1 and CDR2: KGHSH, LQKENI. CDR3 sequence reads: CASSPRLERDQPQHF. The CDR3 DNA reads TGTGCCAGCTCACCTCGGTTAGAACGGGATCAGCCCCAGCATTTT.

CDR3 loop: CSGTENYGYTF. CDR3 in DNA: TGCAGCGGAACAGAGAACTATGGCTACACCTTC. The rearrangement joins TRBV29-1 to TRBJ1-2, with D unresolved. V was shortened by 7 bases and J by 2 bases, with 8 bases between the two germline ends. This CDR3 contains 11 residues. CDR1 and CDR2 from the germline V gene are SQVTM and ANQGSEA.

This clone has more than one count but fewer than ten. The chain joins TRBV4-2 to TRBJ1-5, with a weak D call TRBD1 (6 bases). Germline V gene data show CDR1 as LGHNA and CDR2 as YNFKEQ. The CDR3 length is 17 residues. Trimming shortened V by 3 bases and J by 3 bases, and 18 bases separated the two germline ends. CDR3 region: CASSHTGGRRYNQPQHF. In DNA form, the CDR3 reads TGTGCCAGCAGCCACACGGGGGGCAGGCGCTACAATCAGCCCCAGCATTTT.

This clone was seen only once. This same CDR3 is encoded by further DNA sequences in the sample. The chain uses TRBV12-3 or TRBV12-4 and TRBJ2-5, with TRBD2 as a possible D gene (5 bases). Trimming cost V 2 bases and J 5 bases, with 9 bases left between them. The CDR3 contains 13 residues. The CDR3 DNA sequence: TGTGCCAGCAGTTTACGGGGTGAGGAGACCCAGTACTTC. As protein: CASSLRGEETQYF.

The rearrangement links TRBV11-2 to TRBJ1-5; 7 bases are shared with TRBD1. Germline assignment: CDR1 SGHAT and CDR2 FQNNGV. V trimming: 5 bases; J trimming: 3 bases; junction bases outside the gene matches: 4. The CDR3 consists of 14 residues. Written as DNA, the CDR3 is TGTGCCAGCAGCAAGGACAGGTTCAATCAGCCCCAGCATTTT. Its protein product is CASSKDRFNQPQHF. Looking up the rest from reference TRBV11-2 and TRBJ1-5 gives the full variable domain: EAGVAQSPRYKIIEKRQSVAFWCNPISGHATLYWYQQILGQGPKLLIQFQNNGVVDDSQLPKDRFSAERLKGVDSTLKIQPAKLEDSAVYLCASSKDRFNQPQHFGDGTRLSIL.

V is TRBV4-3 and J is TRBJ2-3, with D perhaps TRBD2 (5 bases). The length of the CDR3 is 15 residues. V was trimmed by 6 bases and J by 2 bases, leaving 15 bases between them. The germline V gene has CDR1 LGHNA and CDR2 YSLEER. The DNA of the CDR3 is TGCGCCAGCAGGCGGGCAGGTATTTTCACAGATACGCAGTATTTT. This translates into CASRRAGIFTDTQYF.

The rearrangement uses TRBV19 and TRBJ2-7, with D possibly TRBD1 on 6 matching bases. The CDR3 extends over 16 amino acids. CDR1 and CDR2 (germline): LNHDA, SQIVND (reference sequence). Trimming cost V 5 bases and J 1 base, with 18 bases left between them. In nucleotides, the CDR3 is TGTGCCAGTAGTCCCCAAGGACAGCTTCTTTCCTACGAGCAGTACTTC. Amino acids: CASSPQGQLLSYEQYF. The whole variable domain, remainder taken from reference TRBV19 and TRBJ2-7, is DGGITQSPKYLFRKEGQNVTLSCEQNLNHDAMYWYRQDPGQGLRLIYYSQIVNDFQKGDIAEGYSVSREKKESFPLTVTSAQKNPTAFYLCASSPQGQLLSYEQYFGPGTRLTVT.

The V and J genes are TRBV5-1 and TRBJ2-7, with a tentative D call TRBD2 (6 bases). V shed 1 base and J shed 0 bases, with 11 bases lying between them. The CDR3 contains 15 residues. Germline CDR1 is SGHRS and CDR2 is YFSETQ. The CDR3 DNA follows: TGCGCCAGCAGCTTGTCTGGGGGGAGCTCCTACGAGCAGTACTTC. Protein product: CASSLSGGSSYEQYF. The whole variable domain, filled in from reference TRBV5-1 and TRBJ2-7, reads KAGVTQTPRYLIKTRGQQVTLSCSPISGHRSVSWYQQTPGQGLQFLFEYFSETQRNKGNFPGRFSGRQFSNSRSEMNVSTLELGDSALYLCASSLSGGSSYEQYFGPGTRLTVT.

The chain carries TRBV27 and TRBJ2-1, with 12 bases matching TRBD2. The trim removed 2 bases at V and 3 bases at J, leaving 8 bases unmatched. This CDR3 is 18 amino acids long. Germline lookup yields CDR1 MNHEY and CDR2 SMNVEV (reference sequence). CDR3 DNA: TGTGCCAGCAGTTTAGGCGGACTAGCGGGATCCCTCTACAATGAGCAGTTCTTC. Translated: CASSLGGLAGSLYNEQFF.

This chain links TRBV30 with TRBJ2-7, with D perhaps TRBD2 (6 bases). CDR1 is GTSNPN, CDR2 SVGIG, per germline (reference sequence). CDR3 length equals 13 residues. V shed 2 bases and J shed 4 bases, with 12 bases lying between them. CDR3: CAWSNDGSYEQYF. CDR3 DNA: TGTGCCTGGAGTAATGACGGGAGTTACGAGCAGTACTTC. Full variable domain (missing parts from reference TRBV30 and TRBJ2-7): SQTIHQWPATLVQPVGSPLSLECTVEGTSNPNLYWYRQAAGRGLQLLFYSVGIGQISSEVPQNLSASRPQDRQFILSSKKLLLSDSGFYLCAWSNDGSYEQYFGPGTRLTVT.